The 27 T cell receptor beta chains in this list originate from one sample, sequenced in a study of OX40 agonist ivuxolimab in advanced cancers. Libraries were prepared by immunoSEQ multiplex PCR; TCRdb keeps only in-frame clonotypes and omits some of them. The sample consists of 52,000 or so clones, around nine tenths of them appearing once. The specimen was CD4+ or CD8+ T cells sorted from blood, collected in a trial of the OX40 agonist ivuxolimab. The source is an adult with an advanced solid tumor such as melanoma, head and neck, liver or kidney cancer.

The chain uses TRBV5-1 and TRBJ1-2; D call uncertain. CDR1 and CDR2 (germline): SGHRS, YFSETQ. V gave up 5 bases and J gave up 8 bases, with 13 bases separating them. The CDR3 contains 12 residues. The CDR3 sequence: CASRDPPKGYTF. CDR3 bases: TGCGCCAGCAGGGACCCCCCGAAGGGCTACACCTTC. The variable domain in full, with the rest retrieved from reference TRBV5-1 and TRBJ1-2, is KAGVTQTPRYLIKTRGQQVTLSCSPISGHRSVSWYQQTPGQGLQFLFEYFSETQRNKGNFPGRFSGRQFSNSRSEMNVSTLELGDSALYLCASRDPPKGYTFGSGTRLTVV.

This clone was observed a few times. The J gene is TRBJ2-1, the V gene TRBV5-4; the D gene is possibly TRBD1 (6 bases). The germline V and J ends were trimmed by 3 bases and 0 bases, with 10 bases remaining between them. This CDR3 has 15 amino acids. From germline, CDR1 is SGHNT and CDR2 YYREEE (reference sequence). Here the CDR3 DNA reads TGTGCCAGCAGCTGGGACACTGGCTCCTACAATGAGCAGTTCTTC. Translation gives CASSWDTGSYNEQFF.

The CDR3, as DNA: TGTGCCAGCAGTGAAGGGCGGGATAATTCACCCCTCCACTTT. Protein sequence: CASSEGRDNSPLHF. The chain has TRBV2 and TRBJ1-6; D call uncertain. The germline V and J ends were trimmed by 1 base and 5 bases, with 6 bases remaining between them. The CDR3 length is 14 residues. The V gene's germline CDR1 is SNHLY and CDR2 FYNNEI. Full variable domain (missing parts from reference TRBV2 and TRBJ1-6): EPEVTQTPSHQVTQMGQEVILRCVPISNHLYFYWYRQILGQKVEFLVSFYNNEISEKSEIFDDQFSVERPDGSNFTLKIRSTKLEDSAMYFCASSEGRDNSPLHFGNGTRLTVT.

This chain connects TRBV5-5 to TRBJ2-3; a possible D gene is TRBD2 (5 bases). CDR1 and CDR2 (germline): SGHKS, YYEKEE (reference sequence). V was pared by 4 bases and J by 4 bases, with 10 bases between. CDR3 length: 13 amino acids. CDR3 in amino acids: CASSRTFPDTQYF. In DNA form, the CDR3 reads TGTGCCAGCAGCCGGACTTTTCCAGATACGCAGTATTTT.

The genes are TRBV18 and TRBJ2-1; TRBD2 might be the D (6 bases). Looked up from germline, CDR1 is KGHSH and CDR2 is LQKENI. The V end lost 3 bases, the J end lost 8 bases, and 20 bases lay between the germline ends. The CDR3 spans 16 residues. Here the CDR3 reads CASSPAASGGRDEQFF. DNA of the CDR3: TGTGCCAGCTCACCTGCGGCCAGCGGAGGGCGGGATGAGCAGTTCTTC.

The V call is TRBV11-2, the J call TRBJ1-1; possible D gene TRBD1, 5 bases. Per the germline V gene, CDR1 is SGHAT and CDR2 is FQNNGV. With 5 bases removed from V and 0 bases from J, the gap between germline ends came to 10 bases. This CDR3 is 14 amino acids long. CDR3 region: CASSTWGLNTEAFF. The CDR3 DNA is TGTGCCAGCAGCACGTGGGGCCTGAACACTGAAGCTTTCTTT.

The rearrangement joins TRBV11-2 to TRBJ2-7; D remains unclear. The CDR3 length is 15 residues. CDR1 SGHAT and CDR2 FQNNGV come from the germline V gene. Trimming cost V 4 bases and J 0 bases, with 13 bases left between them. In DNA form, the CDR3 reads TGTGCCAGCAGCTCACTGGCCTGGGTCTCCTACGAGCAGTACTTC. Amino acid sequence: CASSSLAWVSYEQYF.

The rearrangement links TRBV7-2 to TRBJ2-7, with TRBD2 matching over 16 bases. With 0 bases clipped from V and 7 bases from J, the junction kept 6 bases outside the gene matches. Germline CDR1 is SGHTA and CDR2 is FQGNSA. CDR3 length equals 17 residues. The CDR3 is CASSLAGTSGGAGEQYF. The CDR3 DNA reads as TGTGCCAGCAGCTTAGCTGGGACTAGCGGGGGGGCCGGGGAGCAGTACTTC.

CDR3 sequence reads: CASSGGTNEQFF. As DNA, the CDR3 is TGTGCCAGCAGTGGGGGTACGAATGAGCAGTTCTTC. The chain has TRBV25-1 and TRBJ2-1; D unresolved. The V gene's germline CDR1 is MGHDK and CDR2 SYGVNS. V was clipped by 4 bases and J by 7 bases, with 8 bases between them. The CDR3 totals 12 residues. The full variable domain, rest sourced from reference TRBV25-1 and TRBJ2-1, is EADIYQTPRYLVIGTGKKITLECSQTMGHDKMYWYQQDPGMELHLIHYSYGVNSTEKGDLSSESTVSRIRTEHFPLTLESARPSHTSQYLCASSGGTNEQFFGPGTRLTVL.

The J gene is TRBJ2-1, the V gene TRBV5-4; tentatively, D is TRBD1 (6 bases). V lost 0 bases and J 5 bases, leaving 12 bases between the germline ends. CDR3 size: 15 residues. The germline CDR1 and CDR2 sequences are SGHNT and YYREEE (reference sequence). The CDR3 sequence is CASSLGGLMNNEQFF. The CDR3 region has the DNA TGTGCCAGCAGCTTGGGGGGGCTGATGAACAATGAGCAGTTCTTC.

This chain uses TRBV6-5 with TRBJ2-2; D remains unclear. Germline lookup yields CDR1 MNHEY and CDR2 SVGAGI. Trimming took off 7 bases at V and 2 bases at J, with 14 bases between the two ends. This CDR3 has 15 residues. The DNA of the CDR3 is TGTGCCAGCAAAACTACCAGTCTTAACACCGGGGAGCTGTTTTTT. Its translation is CASKTTSLNTGELFF.

The chain joins TRBV9 to TRBJ2-4, with D hard to call. Trimming pared 0 bases from V and 0 bases from J, leaving 10 bases between. The CDR3 totals 16 residues. Germline V gives CDR1 SGDLS, CDR2 YYNGEE. Here the CDR3 reads CASSVVSPLAKNIQYF. Here the CDR3 DNA reads TGTGCCAGCAGCGTAGTCTCCCCTCTAGCCAAAAACATTCAGTACTTC.

The J gene is TRBJ1-4, the V gene TRBV9, with D possibly matching TRBD1 (6 bases). The CDR3 spans 16 residues. Germline V gene lookup returns CDR1 SGDLS and CDR2 YYNGEE. Between the trimmed V and J ends, which lost 3 bases and 4 bases, there was a span of 16 bases. In DNA form, the CDR3 reads TGTGCCAGCAGCGCGGGGTGGGGACAAATTAATGAAAAACTGTTTTTT. Its translation: CASSAGWGQINEKLFF.

The V and J genes are TRBV4-2 and TRBJ2-1; 11 bases map to TRBD2. This CDR3 is built from 15 residues. Germline CDR1 and CDR2: LGHNA and YNFKEQ. Trimming cost V 3 bases and J 10 bases; bases outside gene matches: 8. The CDR3 sequence is CASSQGLLAGAEQFF. The CDR3 region has the DNA TGTGCCAGCAGCCAGGGGTTACTAGCGGGGGCAGAGCAGTTCTTC.

The chain carries TRBV18 and TRBJ2-1, with D tentatively TRBD1 (6 bases). The V gene lost 0 bases and the J gene lost 6 bases, with 9 bases spanning the gap. The CDR3 is made up of 14 amino acids. CDR1 and CDR2 (germline): KGHSH, LQKENI. For the CDR3, the DNA is TGTGCCAGCTCACCACCTGGGGGCTTCAATGAGCAGTTCTTC. Translating it yields CASSPPGGFNEQFF.

The chain joins TRBV11-2 to TRBJ1-1; TRBD1 might be the D (5 bases). The CDR3 is 16 residues long. Per germline, CDR1 SGHAT and CDR2 FQNNGV. With 1 base removed from V and 0 bases from J, the gap between germline ends came to 12 bases. CDR3: CASSLGRGFMNTEAFF. Here the CDR3 DNA reads TGTGCCAGCAGCTTAGGTCGGGGGTTTATGAACACTGAAGCTTTCTTT.

V and J are TRBV5-1 and TRBJ2-7, with D perhaps matching TRBD2 (5 bases). Germline CDR1 is SGHRS and CDR2 is YFSETQ. Trimming cost V 4 bases and J 0 bases, with 11 bases left between them. The CDR3 consists of 14 residues. The CDR3 bases are TGCGCCAGCAGCCAGGACGGGGACTCCTACGAGCAGTACTTC. This codes for CASSQDGDSYEQYF.

J is TRBJ2-5 and V is TRBV19; D may be TRBD1 (6 bases). The DNA end is a closer match to TRBJ2-7, so the J assignment may be wrong. The CDR3 extends over 14 amino acids. The germline CDR1 and CDR2 sequences are LNHDA and SQIVND (reference sequence). This CDR3 is CATRRQASSYEQYF. The CDR3 bases are TGTGCCACGCGACGACAGGCTAGCTCCTACGAGCAGTACTTC.

This chain uses TRBV10-2 with TRBJ1-1; D uncertain. V was clipped by 10 bases and J by 1 base, with 7 bases between them. Per germline, CDR1 WSHSY and CDR2 SAAADI. The CDR3 covers 11 residues. This CDR3 is CATRTNTEAFF. CDR3 bases: TGCGCCACCCGCACGAACACTGAAGCTTTCTTT.

The chain links TRBV19 to TRBJ1-1; TRBD1 matches at 8 bases. The CDR3 totals 16 residues. V lost 6 bases to trimming and J lost 2 bases; unmatched junction nucleotides: 11. CDR1 is LNHDA, CDR2 SQIVND, per germline (reference sequence). The CDR3 reads CASSHQPGQANTEAFF. CDR3 coding DNA: TGTGCCAGTAGCCACCAACCGGGACAGGCCAACACTGAAGCTTTCTTT.

This chain links TRBV6-5 with TRBJ1-5; unclear D gene. Germline CDR1 and CDR2: MNHEY and SVGAGI. V dropped 2 bases and J dropped 0 bases, with 8 bases sitting between them. This CDR3 is 15 amino acids long. Here the CDR3 DNA reads TGTGCCAGCAGTTACACGAGGAGTAGCAATCAGCCCCAGCATTTT. Translation gives CASSYTRSSNQPQHF.

This clone was recorded only once. This chain uses TRBV18 with TRBJ1-1; D is uncertain. Germline CDR1 is KGHSH and CDR2 is LQKENI. V was pared by 4 bases and J by 1 base, with 7 bases between. This CDR3 contains 13 residues. The CDR3 reads CASSQAPNTEAFF. CDR3 nucleotide sequence: TGTGCCAGCTCACAAGCGCCGAACACTGAAGCTTTCTTT.

The chain recombines TRBV7-9 with TRBJ2-1, with 9 bases matching TRBD1. Trimming at V came to 5 bases and at J to 7 bases, leaving 6 bases not matched to a gene. CDR1 and CDR2 from the germline V gene are SEHNR and FQNEAQ (reference sequence). This CDR3 is built from 14 residues. CDR3 sequence reads: CASSRGQGPNEQFF. For the CDR3, the DNA is TGTGCCAGCAGCCGGGGACAGGGCCCAAATGAGCAGTTCTTC. The complete variable domain, with remaining parts taken from reference TRBV7-9 and TRBJ2-1, reads DTGVSQNPRHKITKRGQNVTFRCDPISEHNRLYWYRQTLGQGPEFLTYFQNEAQLEKSRLLSDRFSAERPKGSFSTLEIQRTEQGDSAMYLCASSRGQGPNEQFFGPGTRLTVL.

This chain uses TRBV7-8 with TRBJ1-5, with TRBD1 identical over 7 bases. From germline, CDR1 is SGHVS and CDR2 FQNEAQ. The CDR3 extends over 15 amino acids. V trimming: 5 bases; J trimming: 9 bases; junction bases outside the gene matches: 13. The CDR3 coding sequence is TGTGCCAGCAGCCCACCTCCCACCCCAGGGGGGCCCCAGCATTTT. Residues: CASSPPPTPGGPQHF.

This chain connects TRBV7-8 to TRBJ2-3; 9 nucleotides align to TRBD2. Germline CDR1 and CDR2: SGHVS and FQNEAQ. CDR3 length equals 14 residues. V shed 5 bases, J shed 6 bases, and the junction held 6 bases outside the gene matches. This CDR3 reads CASSLKRGVDTQYF. For the CDR3, the DNA is TGTGCCAGCAGCCTCAAGCGGGGGGTGGATACGCAGTATTTT.

This rearrangement joins TRBV18 to TRBJ2-7; D is ambiguous. The CDR3 is made up of 13 amino acids. The germline V gene has CDR1 KGHSH and CDR2 LQKENI. V was pared by 2 bases and J by 1 base, with 6 bases between. The chain's CDR3 is CASSPGVSYEQYF. Here the CDR3 DNA reads TGTGCCAGCTCACCAGGGGTTTCCTACGAGCAGTACTTC.

The V and J genes are TRBV5-1 and TRBJ1-5, with 7 bases fitting TRBD1. V lost 4 bases to trimming and J lost 4 bases; unmatched junction nucleotides: 8. The CDR3 runs to 15 residues. From germline, CDR1 is SGHRS and CDR2 YFSETQ. The CDR3 region is CASSQAGTANQPQHF. The CDR3 nucleotides read TGCGCCAGCAGCCAAGCCGGGACAGCAAATCAGCCCCAGCATTTT. Using reference TRBV5-1 and TRBJ1-5 for the parts outside the CDR3, the full variable domain is KAGVTQTPRYLIKTRGQQVTLSCSPISGHRSVSWYQQTPGQGLQFLFEYFSETQRNKGNFPGRFSGRQFSNSRSEMNVSTLELGDSALYLCASSQAGTANQPQHFGDGTRLSIL.